The rows below give T cell receptor beta chains drawn from one sample of a study of long-term antiretroviral therapy in people with HIV. TCRdb's table, derived via immunoSEQ multiplex PCR, lists solely in-frame clones and lacks some. The sample has about 20,000 clones, 90% seen once. The material was unsorted PBMCs, obtained about 4.5 years before starting antiretroviral therapy. The receptors here all came from a woman aged 25 to 39 with HIV. Both conserved end residues are part of each CDR3. The D gene is left open where the match is weak. The size of a clone is reported for some rows only, either as once, few or many, or as a class for expanded clones.

v_gene: TRBV7-9; abundance: once; j_gene: TRBJ2-3; len: 15; d_gene: -; CDR3nt: TGTGCCAGCTTCAACCTCGGGGGCGGAGCAGATACGCAGTATTTT; CDR3aa: CASFNLGGGADTQYF
v_gene: TRBV9; abundance: -; j_gene: TRBJ1-3; len: 16; d_gene: -; CDR3nt: TGTGCCAGCAGCCTATATGAGGGGTTCTCTGGAAACACCATATATTTT; CDR3aa: CASSLYEGFSGNTIYF
v_gene: TRBV21-1; abundance: -; j_gene: TRBJ2-7; len: 12; d_gene: -; CDR3nt: TGTGCCAGCAGCAAAGGGGCCTACGAGCAGTACTTC; CDR3aa: CASSKGAYEQYF
v_gene: TRBV5-1; abundance: -; j_gene: TRBJ2-7; len: 18; d_gene: TRBD2; CDR3nt: TGCGCCAGCAGCCCGGGACTAGCGGGGGGGCGGATTTCCTACGAGCAGTACTTC; CDR3aa: CASSPGLAGGRISYEQYF
v_gene: TRBV30; abundance: -; j_gene: TRBJ1-2; len: 13; d_gene: -; CDR3nt: TGTGCCTGGAGTCAACAGGGCTTCTATGGCTACACCTTC; CDR3aa: CAWSQQGFYGYTF
v_gene: TRBV7-9; abundance: -; j_gene: TRBJ2-5; len: 12; d_gene: -; CDR3nt: TGTGCCAGCAGCAGCCTCCAAGAGACCCAGTACTTC; CDR3aa: CASSSLQETQYF
v_gene: TRBV29-1; abundance: -; j_gene: TRBJ2-7; len: 12; d_gene: -; CDR3nt: TGCAGCGTTGTTAAGGAATCCTACGAGCAGTACTTC; CDR3aa: CSVVKESYEQYF
v_gene: TRBV18; abundance: -; j_gene: TRBJ2-1; len: 15; d_gene: -; CDR3nt: TGTGCCAGCTCACGACCAAATACAGAAAACAATGAGCAGTTCTTC; CDR3aa: CASSRPNTENNEQFF
v_gene: TRBV6-1; abundance: -; j_gene: TRBJ1-2; len: 15; d_gene: -; CDR3nt: TGTGCCAGCAATACTGCTACGGGGGTCCTCTATGGCTACACCTTC; CDR3aa: CASNTATGVLYGYTF
v_gene: TRBV6-5; abundance: -; j_gene: TRBJ1-5; len: 15; d_gene: TRBD1; CDR3nt: TGTGCCAGCAGTCGATCCGGACAGGGCGGTCAGCCCCAGCATTTT; CDR3aa: CASSRSGQGGQPQHF
v_gene: TRBV19; abundance: -; j_gene: TRBJ2-7; len: 15; d_gene: -; CDR3nt: TGTGCCAGTAGTACAGCCGGGGGGCCAAACTACGAGCAGTACTTC; CDR3aa: CASSTAGGPNYEQYF
v_gene: TRBV14; abundance: -; j_gene: TRBJ2-3; len: 13; d_gene: -; CDR3nt: TGTGCCAGCAGCCCCCTTAGCACAGATACGCAGTATTTT; CDR3aa: CASSPLSTDTQYF
v_gene: TRBV14; abundance: -; j_gene: TRBJ1-5; len: 15; d_gene: -; CDR3nt: TGTGCCAGCAGCCGGAGGACACCCCGGGATCAGCCCCAGCATTTT; CDR3aa: CASSRRTPRDQPQHF
v_gene: TRBV6-6; abundance: -; j_gene: TRBJ2-4; len: 12; d_gene: -; CDR3nt: TGTGCCAGCATGGGGCAAAGAAACATTCAGTACTTC; CDR3aa: CASMGQRNIQYF